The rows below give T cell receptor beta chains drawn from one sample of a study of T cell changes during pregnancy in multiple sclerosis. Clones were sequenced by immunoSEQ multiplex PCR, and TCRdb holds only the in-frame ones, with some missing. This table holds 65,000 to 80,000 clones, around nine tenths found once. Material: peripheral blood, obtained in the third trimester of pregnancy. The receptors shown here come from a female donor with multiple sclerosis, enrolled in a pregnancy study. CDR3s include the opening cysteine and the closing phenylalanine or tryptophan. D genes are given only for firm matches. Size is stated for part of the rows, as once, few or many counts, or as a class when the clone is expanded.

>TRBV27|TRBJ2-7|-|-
TGTGCCAGCAGTTTAGCGGGGGCCAACGAGCAGTACTTC
CASSLAGANEQYF
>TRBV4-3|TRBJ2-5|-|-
TGCGCCAGCAGCCAAGATCTAGACGAAGAGACCCAGTACTTC
CASSQDLDEETQYF
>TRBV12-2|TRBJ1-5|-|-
TGTGCAAGTCGCTTAGCGTCCCTATTCAATCAGCCCCAGCATTTT
CASRLASLFNQPQHF
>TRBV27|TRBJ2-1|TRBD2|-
TGTGCCAGCAGTTCGTGGACTAGCGGGAGGGTCAATGAGCAGTTCTTC
CASSSWTSGRVNEQFF
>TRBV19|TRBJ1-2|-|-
TGTGCCAGTAGTATCCAAAGCCCGCCGGGCTACACCTTC
CASSIQSPPGYTF
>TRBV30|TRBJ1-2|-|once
TGTGCCTGGAGGCATCAGGTTAACTATGGCTACACCTTC
CAWRHQVNYGYTF
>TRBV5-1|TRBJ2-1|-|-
TGCGCCAGCAGCTTGAGGGGCGTAGATGTCAATGAGCAGTTCTTC
CASSLRGVDVNEQFF
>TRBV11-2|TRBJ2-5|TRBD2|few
TGTGCCAGCAGTTATAGCGGGAGTGGGGAGACCCAGTACTTC
CASSYSGSGETQYF
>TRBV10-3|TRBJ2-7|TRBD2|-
TGTGCCATCAGTGACCAAGGACTGCGGGGGACCTACGAGCAGTACTTC
CAISDQGLRGTYEQYF
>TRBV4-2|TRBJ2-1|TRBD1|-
TGTGCCAGCAGCCCCCGAGAAGGACAGGGGTCCTACAATGAGCAGTTCTTC
CASSPREGQGSYNEQFF
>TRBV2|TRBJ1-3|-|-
TGTGCCAGCACCATAGGGGCTGGAAACACCATATATTTT
CASTIGAGNTIYF
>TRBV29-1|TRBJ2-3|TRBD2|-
TGCAGCGGAGAGCGCGCGGGAGGAACAGATACGCAGTATTTT
CSGERAGGTDTQYF
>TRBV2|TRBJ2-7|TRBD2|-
TGTGCCAGCAAACCCGTGAGCGGGAGCTCCTACGAGCAGTACTTC
CASKPVSGSSYEQYF
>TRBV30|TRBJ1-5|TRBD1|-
TGTGCCTGGAATCAACAGGGGGCAGGTCAGCCCCAGCATTTT
CAWNQQGAGQPQHF
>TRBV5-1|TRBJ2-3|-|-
TGCGCCAGCAGCTCCCTTCCGACAGATACGCAGTATTTT
CASSSLPTDTQYF
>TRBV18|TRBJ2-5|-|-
TGTGCCAGCTCACAGACAGTCTCCCAAGAGACCCAGTACTTC
CASSQTVSQETQYF
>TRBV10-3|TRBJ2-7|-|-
TGTGCCATCAGTGAGCCCCGACAGAGCTCCTACGAGCAGTACTTC
CAISEPRQSSYEQYF
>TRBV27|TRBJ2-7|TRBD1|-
TGTGCCAGCAGTGGGACAGGGAACCGCGAGCAGTACTTC
CASSGTGNREQYF
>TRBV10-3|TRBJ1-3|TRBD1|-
TGTGCCATCAGTGCCATCGAGGGGGCCCCTGGAAACACCATATATTTT
CAISAIEGAPGNTIYF
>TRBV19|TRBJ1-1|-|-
TGTGCCAGTAGTACCCGGACATCGGGCTTGAACACTGAAGCTTTCTTT
CASSTRTSGLNTEAFF
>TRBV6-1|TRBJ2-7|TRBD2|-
TGTGCCAGCAGTGGGACTAGCGGGAGGTTCTCCTACGAGCAGTACTTC
CASSGTSGRFSYEQYF
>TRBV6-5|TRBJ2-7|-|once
TGTGCCAGCAGCATTTCAGGGGAGCAGTACTTC
CASSISGEQYF
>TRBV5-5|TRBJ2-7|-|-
TGTGCCAGCAGCACGTCGATTTACAACAGGAACTCCTACGAGCAGTACTTC
CASSTSIYNRNSYEQYF
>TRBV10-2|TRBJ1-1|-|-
TGCGCCAGCAGTGAGTCCCGACAGTTCTCGTTGAACACTGAAGCTTTCTTT
CASSESRQFSLNTEAFF
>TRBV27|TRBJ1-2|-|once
TGTGCCAGCACCGCATCGGGGGAGGGCTATGGCTACACCTTC
CASTASGEGYGYTF
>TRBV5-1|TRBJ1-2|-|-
TGCGCCAGCAGCTTGGATTGGAGGGAAACTCATGGCTACACCTTC
CASSLDWRETHGYTF
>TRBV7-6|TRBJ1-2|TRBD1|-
TGTGCCAGCAGCTTAGAATTAGGGACAGGGGGATATGGCTACACCTTC
CASSLELGTGGYGYTF
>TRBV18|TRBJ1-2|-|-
TGTGCCACCTCTGACGGGGTTAATTATGGCTACACCTTC
CATSDGVNYGYTF
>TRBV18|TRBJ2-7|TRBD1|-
TGTGCCAGCTCAGCGACAGGGTCCCACGAGCAGTACTTC
CASSATGSHEQYF
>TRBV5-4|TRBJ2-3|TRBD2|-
TGTGCCAGCAGCTTGGGGGGTAGCGGGAGGACAGATACGCAGTATTTT
CASSLGGSGRTDTQYF
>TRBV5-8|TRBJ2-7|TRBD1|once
TGTGCCAGCAGCTTCCCTTTACAGGGGGGTCACGAGCAGTACTTC
CASSFPLQGGHEQYF
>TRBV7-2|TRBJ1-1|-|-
TGTGCCAGCAGCCTACCCGGAGGGTTCACTGAAGCTTTCTTT
CASSLPGGFTEAFF
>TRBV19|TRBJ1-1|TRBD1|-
TGTGCCAGTAGGACAGGGCAAACTGAAGCTTTCTTT
CASRTGQTEAFF
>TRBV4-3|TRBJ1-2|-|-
TGCGCCAGCAGCCAAGAATTGGGGGGGTACCCGGATGGCTACACCTTC
CASSQELGGYPDGYTF
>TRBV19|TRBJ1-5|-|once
TGTGCCAGTAGATTCGTCGGACAACTCAATCAGCCCCAGCATTTT
CASRFVGQLNQPQHF
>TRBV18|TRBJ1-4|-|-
TGTGCCAGCTCACTCGGAGCACCTAGTGAAAAACTGTTTTTT
CASSLGAPSEKLFF
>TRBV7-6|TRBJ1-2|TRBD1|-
TGTGCCAGCAGCTTAGCGACAGGGGGCAGAGACTACACCTTC
CASSLATGGRDYTF
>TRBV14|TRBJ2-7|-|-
TGTGCCAGCAGCCAAGTGCAAGCATCCTACGAGCAGTACTTC
CASSQVQASYEQYF
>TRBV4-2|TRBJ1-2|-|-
TGTGCCAGCAGCCAAGATGCAGGGCAAAACTATGGCTACACCTTC
CASSQDAGQNYGYTF
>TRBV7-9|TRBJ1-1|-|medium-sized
TGTGCCAGCAGCCTCATGCGGGGGGACAAAAGAGAAGCTTTCTTT
CASSLMRGDKREAFF